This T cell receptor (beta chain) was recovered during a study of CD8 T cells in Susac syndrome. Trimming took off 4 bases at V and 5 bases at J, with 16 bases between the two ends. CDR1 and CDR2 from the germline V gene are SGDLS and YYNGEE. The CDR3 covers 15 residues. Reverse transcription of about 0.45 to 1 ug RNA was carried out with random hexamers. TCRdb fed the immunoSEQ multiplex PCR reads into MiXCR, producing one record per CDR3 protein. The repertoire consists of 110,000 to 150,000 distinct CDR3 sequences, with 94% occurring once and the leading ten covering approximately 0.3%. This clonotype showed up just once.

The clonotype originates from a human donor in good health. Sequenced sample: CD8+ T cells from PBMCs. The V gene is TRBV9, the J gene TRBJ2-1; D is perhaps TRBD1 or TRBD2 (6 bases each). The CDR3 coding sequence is TGTGCCAGCAGCCCAGGGGCTAGCGCTAACAATGAGCAGTTCTTC. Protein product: CASSPGASANNEQFF.